This entry lists 26 T cell receptor beta chains sequenced from one sample in a study of PD-L1 blockade in urothelial cancer. Sequenced by immunoSEQ multiplex PCR; TCRdb stores in-frame clones only, minus some. This table holds some 71,000 clones, 85% to 90% found once. This material consisted of PBMCs, taken around atezolizumab (anti-PD-L1) treatment. Receptors were obtained from a man in his fifties or sixties with urothelial cancer.

A single count supports this clone. V gene TRBV19 combines with J gene TRBJ2-7; 8 bases align to TRBD2. The germline CDR1 and CDR2 sequences are LNHDA and SQIVND (reference sequence). The V and J ends lost 3 bases and 0 bases, in that order; junction bases with no gene match: 1. The CDR3 runs to 14 residues. CDR3 sequence (DNA): TGTGCCAGTAGTATGGGACTAGGCTCCTACGAGCAGTACTTC. Protein product: CASSMGLGSYEQYF.

V gene TRBV6-5 combines with J gene TRBJ2-7; 8 nucleotides agree with TRBD2. The germline V gene has CDR1 MNHEY and CDR2 SVGAGI. The CDR3 is 12 amino acids. The J segment lost 6 bases and the V segment lost 5 bases, leaving 3 bases of the junction unmatched. CDR3: CASSPLAGEQYF. For the CDR3, the DNA is TGTGCCAGCAGTCCCCTAGCGGGCGAGCAGTACTTC.

Written as DNA, the CDR3 is TGTGCCAGCACCGAGACCGGACACAATGAAAAACTGTTTTTT. Translation: CASTETGHNEKLFF. The rearrangement joins TRBV2 to TRBJ1-4; tentative D call: TRBD1 (5 bases). This CDR3 is built from 14 residues. In germline, CDR1 is SNHLY, CDR2 FYNNEI. V was trimmed by 7 bases and J by 5 bases, leaving 14 bases between them.

This chain joins TRBV5-5 and TRBJ2-5; 12 bases agree with TRBD2. The CDR3 covers 15 residues. Germline CDR1 SGHKS, CDR2 YYEKEE (reference sequence). The ends lost 3 bases at V and 5 bases at J; junction bases unmatched: 5. CDR3 bases: TGTGCCAGCAGCTATCGACTAGCGGGAGCTGAGACCCAGTACTTC. It translates to CASSYRLAGAETQYF.

The chain joins TRBV5-4 to TRBJ2-2; the D gene is possibly TRBD2 (5 bases). V was clipped by 4 bases and J by 4 bases, with 20 bases between them. Germline CDR1 is SGHNT and CDR2 is YYREEE (reference sequence). This CDR3 spans 17 amino acids. The CDR3 DNA sequence: TGTGCCAGCAGCGTTGGAGGTCGGCCGGGTCGCACCGGGGAGCTGTTTTTT. Translating it yields CASSVGGRPGRTGELFF.

J is TRBJ2-5 and V is TRBV9; a possible D gene is TRBD2 (6 bases). V dropped 0 bases and J dropped 4 bases, with 13 bases sitting between them. This CDR3 region has 15 residues. Germline CDR1 reads SGDLS; CDR2 reads YYNGEE. The CDR3 sequence is CASSVDLASLETQYF. The CDR3 coding sequence is TGTGCCAGCAGCGTAGATCTAGCGAGCCTAGAGACCCAGTACTTC.

The gene calls are TRBV7-9 and TRBJ2-5, with TRBD2 matching 10 bases. The germline CDR1 and CDR2 sequences are SEHNR and FQNEAQ (reference sequence). CDR3 length equals 14 residues. With 4 bases clipped from V and 5 bases from J, the junction kept 4 bases outside the gene matches. CDR3 nucleotide sequence: TGTGCCAGCAGCTCTACTAGCGGGGTCGAGACCCAGTACTTC. This translates into CASSSTSGVETQYF.

The chain combines TRBV7-9 with TRBJ2-7; D is unresolved. The CDR3 spans 13 residues. The V and J ends lost 1 base and 5 bases respectively, with 9 bases between them. The germline CDR1 and CDR2 sequences are SEHNR and FQNEAQ (reference sequence). The CDR3 DNA sequence: TGTGCCAGCAGCTTAGATTCAGTCGACGAGCAGTACTTC. Its protein product is CASSLDSVDEQYF.

This rearrangement joins TRBV19 to TRBJ2-1; 16 nucleotides agree with TRBD2. Losses at the gene ends were 9 bases for V and 2 bases for J; bases not matched to a gene: 4. The CDR3 has 16 amino acids. CDR1 LNHDA and CDR2 SQIVND come from the germline V gene (reference sequence). CDR3 residues: CARGTSGGETYNEQFF. In DNA, the CDR3 is TGTGCCAGGGGGACTAGCGGGGGGGAAACCTACAATGAGCAGTTCTTC. The full variable domain, rest sourced from reference TRBV19 and TRBJ2-1, is DGGITQSPKYLFRKEGQNVTLSCEQNLNHDAMYWYRQDPGQGLRLIYYSQIVNDFQKGDIAEGYSVSREKKESFPLTVTSAQKNPTAFYLCARGTSGGETYNEQFFGPGTRLTVL.

This chain uses TRBV28 with TRBJ2-2; 7 bases map to TRBD1. Per the germline V gene, CDR1 is MDHEN and CDR2 is SYDVKM. This CDR3 has 15 residues. With V trimmed by 6 bases and J by 3 bases, 7 bases remained unmatched. The CDR3 bases are TGTGCCAGCAGACAGGGACAGCTAGACACCGGGGAGCTGTTTTTT. This gives the protein CASRQGQLDTGELFF.

This clone was found once. V usage is TRBV6-1 and J usage is TRBJ2-5; D is uncertain. Germline V CDR1 and CDR2: MNHNS, SASEGT. The germline V and J ends were trimmed by 5 bases and 5 bases, with 6 bases remaining between them. This CDR3 contains 11 residues. The CDR3 here is CASSLSETQYF. For the CDR3, the DNA is TGTGCCAGCAGTTTAAGCGAGACCCAGTACTTC.

The chain carries TRBV10-3 and TRBJ2-3; maybe TRBD2 (6 bases). The CDR3 consists of 14 residues. With 3 bases removed from V and 3 bases from J, the gap between germline ends came to 10 bases. In germline, CDR1 is ENHRY, CDR2 SYGVKD. The CDR3 here is CAISDGRKTDTQYF. CDR3 DNA: TGTGCCATCAGTGACGGGAGAAAGACAGATACGCAGTATTTT.

The chain recombines TRBV6-1 with TRBJ2-5, with D possibly TRBD2 on 6 matching bases. Between the trimmed V and J ends, which lost 1 base and 4 bases, there was a span of 19 bases. CDR1 is MNHNS and CDR2 is SASEGT in the germline V gene. CDR3 length: 17 amino acids. The DNA for the CDR3 is TGTGCCAGCAGTGAAGGTCGGTCTGCGGGGATGGGAGAGACCCAGTACTTC. As protein: CASSEGRSAGMGETQYF.

The chain has TRBV19 and TRBJ1-5, with D possibly matching TRBD1 (5 bases). Germline V gene lookup returns CDR1 LNHDA and CDR2 SQIVND (reference sequence). CDR3 length equals 13 residues. The germline V and J ends were trimmed by 10 bases and 7 bases, with 17 bases remaining between them. The CDR3 coding sequence is TGTGCCACCGGATGGGGGGGAACACAGCCCCAGCATTTT. This gives the protein CATGWGGTQPQHF.

V is TRBV18 and J is TRBJ1-5; D unclear. With 5 bases removed from V and 0 bases from J, the gap between germline ends came to 8 bases. This CDR3 has 14 amino acids. CDR1 and CDR2 from the germline V gene are KGHSH and LQKENI. The CDR3 sequence is CASSGRNSNQPQHF. CDR3 nucleotide sequence: TGTGCCAGCTCAGGGCGAAATAGCAATCAGCCCCAGCATTTT.

In this sample, this clone turned up once. The chain is built from TRBV7-9 and TRBJ2-1; 7 positions match TRBD1. CDR3 length: 15 amino acids. CDR1 and CDR2 (germline): SEHNR, FQNEAQ (reference sequence). V was pared by 5 bases and J by 4 bases, with 8 bases of the junction left unmatched. DNA of the CDR3: TGTGCCAGCAGCCCCGCCGGGACAGCTTACAATGAGCAGTTCTTC. Its translation: CASSPAGTAYNEQFF.

The chain joins TRBV6-5 to TRBJ2-2, with 11 bases aligning to TRBD2. The CDR3 length is 15 residues. The germline CDR1 and CDR2 sequences are MNHEY and SVGAGI. With 6 bases clipped from V and 1 base from J, the junction kept 1 base outside the gene matches. In DNA form, the CDR3 reads TGTGCCAGCAGAGGACTAGCGGGGAACACCGGGGAGCTGTTTTTT. Protein: CASRGLAGNTGELFF.

The V call is TRBV30, the J call TRBJ2-7, with TRBD2 matching over 11 bases. V trimming: 1 base; J trimming: 0 bases; junction bases outside the gene matches: 2. CDR1 GTSNPN and CDR2 SVGIG come from the germline V gene (reference sequence). The CDR3 length is 15 residues. DNA for the CDR3: TGTGCCTGGAGTGCCACTAGCGGGAGCTCCTACGAGCAGTACTTC. Translation: CAWSATSGSSYEQYF.

The rearrangement uses TRBV5-4 and TRBJ2-2; D is perhaps TRBD2 (6 bases). Germline V gene data show CDR1 as SGHNT and CDR2 as YYREEE (reference sequence). This CDR3 region has 15 residues. The germline V and J ends were trimmed by 0 bases and 5 bases, with 11 bases remaining between them. The CDR3 loop is CASSLATSSTGELFF. The CDR3 nucleotides read TGTGCCAGCAGCTTGGCTACTAGCTCAACCGGGGAGCTGTTTTTT.

The rearrangement joins TRBV7-2 to TRBJ2-2; TRBD1 matches at 10 bases. J lost 4 bases, V lost 5 bases, and 10 bases had no gene match. CDR1 SGHTA and CDR2 FQGNSA come from the germline V gene. The length of the CDR3 is 17 residues. This CDR3 reads CASSRTWGDRGTGELFF. Written as DNA, the CDR3 is TGTGCCAGCAGCAGGACGTGGGGGGACAGGGGCACCGGGGAGCTGTTTTTT.

The chain couples TRBV2 to TRBJ1-3; a weak D match, TRBD1 (5 bases). There are 16 residues in the CDR3. Per the germline V gene, CDR1 is SNHLY and CDR2 is FYNNEI. Trimming removed 4 bases at V and 4 bases at J, with 17 bases between. The CDR3 sequence: CASSGRTGGFGNTIYF. CDR3 bases: TGTGCCAGCAGTGGCCGCACAGGAGGGTTCGGAAACACCATATATTTT.

The sample holds one count of this clone. The chain recombines TRBV6-5 with TRBJ2-7; 8 bases match TRBD1. The ends lost 6 bases at V and 4 bases at J; junction bases unmatched: 11. Germline lookup yields CDR1 MNHEY and CDR2 SVGAGI. This CDR3 is built from 15 residues. DNA of the CDR3: TGTGCCAGCAGCCGGAACGACAGGGGTTTGTACGAGCAGTACTTC. Encoded protein: CASSRNDRGLYEQYF.

This clone occurred once. This rearrangement joins TRBV28 to TRBJ2-2; the D gene is possibly TRBD2 (6 bases). The germline V gene has CDR1 MDHEN and CDR2 SYDVKM. V shed 2 bases and J shed 6 bases, with 10 bases lying between them. The CDR3 consists of 14 residues. CDR3 in DNA: TGTGCCAGCAGTTTAGGAGGGCTTCCCGGGGAGCTGTTTTTT. Residues: CASSLGGLPGELFF.

The chain uses TRBV18 and TRBJ2-5; 8 bases align to TRBD1. CDR1 KGHSH and CDR2 LQKENI come from the germline V gene. V dropped 9 bases and J dropped 5; count of bases not matched to a gene: 11. This CDR3 has 14 amino acids. CDR3 protein: CASSGQGIPETQYF. The CDR3 DNA sequence: TGTGCCAGTTCAGGACAGGGTATTCCGGAGACCCAGTACTTC.

This chain links TRBV19 with TRBJ2-3; 8 bases are shared with TRBD1. V was clipped by 3 bases and J by 2 bases; unmatched bases: 4. The CDR3 contains 15 residues. Germline CDR1 reads LNHDA; CDR2 reads SQIVND (reference sequence). CDR3 nucleotides: TGTGCCAGTAGTATTGGGCAGGGGGCCACAGATACGCAGTATTTT. As protein: CASSIGQGATDTQYF. The variable domain in full, completed from reference TRBV19 and TRBJ2-3, reads DGGITQSPKYLFRKEGQNVTLSCEQNLNHDAMYWYRQDPGQGLRLIYYSQIVNDFQKGDIAEGYSVSREKKESFPLTVTSAQKNPTAFYLCASSIGQGATDTQYFGPGTRLTVL.

This clone was recorded a few times. The gene calls are TRBV19 and TRBJ1-2, with TRBD1 matching 11 bases. Per the germline V gene, CDR1 is LNHDA and CDR2 is SQIVND (reference sequence). The J segment lost 1 base and the V segment lost 5 bases, leaving 6 bases of the junction unmatched. This CDR3 has 16 residues. The CDR3 region is CASSLDRGPHNYGYTF. Written as DNA, the CDR3 is TGTGCCAGTAGTCTGGACAGGGGGCCCCATAACTATGGCTACACCTTC.